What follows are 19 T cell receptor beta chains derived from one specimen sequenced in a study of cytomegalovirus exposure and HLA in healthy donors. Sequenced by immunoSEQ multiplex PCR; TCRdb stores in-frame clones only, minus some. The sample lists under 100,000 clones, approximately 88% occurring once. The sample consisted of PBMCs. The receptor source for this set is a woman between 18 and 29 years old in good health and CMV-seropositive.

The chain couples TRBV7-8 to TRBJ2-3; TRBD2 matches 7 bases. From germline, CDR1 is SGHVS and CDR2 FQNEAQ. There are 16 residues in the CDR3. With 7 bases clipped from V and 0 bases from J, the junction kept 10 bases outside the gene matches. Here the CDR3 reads CASIPSWTRSTDTQYF. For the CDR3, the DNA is TGTGCCAGCATCCCGTCCTGGACTAGAAGCACAGATACGCAGTATTTT.

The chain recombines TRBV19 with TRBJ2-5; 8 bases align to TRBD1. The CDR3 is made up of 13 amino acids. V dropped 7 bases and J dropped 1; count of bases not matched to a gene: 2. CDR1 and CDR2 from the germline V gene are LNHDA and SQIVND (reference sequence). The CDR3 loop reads CASIGQGQETQYF. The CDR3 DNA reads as TGTGCCAGTATCGGACAGGGCCAAGAGACCCAGTACTTC. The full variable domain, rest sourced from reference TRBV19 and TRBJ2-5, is DGGITQSPKYLFRKEGQNVTLSCEQNLNHDAMYWYRQDPGQGLRLIYYSQIVNDFQKGDIAEGYSVSREKKESFPLTVTSAQKNPTAFYLCASIGQGQETQYFGPGTRLLVL.

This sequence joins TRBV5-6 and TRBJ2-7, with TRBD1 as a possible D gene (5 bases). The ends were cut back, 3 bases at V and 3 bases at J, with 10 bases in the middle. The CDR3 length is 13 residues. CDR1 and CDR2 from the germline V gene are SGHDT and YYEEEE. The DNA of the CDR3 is TGTGCCAGCAGCTCCGCGACAGTCTACGAGCAGTACTTC. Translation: CASSSATVYEQYF. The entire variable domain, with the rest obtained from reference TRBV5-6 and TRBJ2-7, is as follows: DAGVTQSPTHLIKTRGQQVTLRCSPKSGHDTVSWYQQALGQGPQFIFQYYEEEERQRGNFPDRFSGHQFPNYSSELNVNALLLGDSALYLCASSSATVYEQYFGPGTRLTVT.

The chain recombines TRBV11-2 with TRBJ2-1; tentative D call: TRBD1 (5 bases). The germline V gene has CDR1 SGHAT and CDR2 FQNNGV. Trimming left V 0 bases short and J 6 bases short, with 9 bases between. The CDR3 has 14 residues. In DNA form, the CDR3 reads TGTGCCAGCAGCTTAGAATCAGGGCGCAATGAGCAGTTCTTC. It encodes CASSLESGRNEQFF.

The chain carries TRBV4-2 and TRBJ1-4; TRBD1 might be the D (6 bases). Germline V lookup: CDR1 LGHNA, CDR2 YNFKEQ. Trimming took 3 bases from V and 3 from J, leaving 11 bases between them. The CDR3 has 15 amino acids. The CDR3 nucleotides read TGTGCCAGCAGCCAGCCGGACAGTGCTAATGAAAAACTGTTTTTT. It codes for CASSQPDSANEKLFF.

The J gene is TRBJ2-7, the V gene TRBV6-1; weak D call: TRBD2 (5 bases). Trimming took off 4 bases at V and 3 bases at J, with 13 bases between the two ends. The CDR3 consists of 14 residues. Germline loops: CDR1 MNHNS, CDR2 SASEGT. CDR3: CASSVSAQRYEQYF. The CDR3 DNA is TGTGCCAGCAGTGTTAGCGCACAGCGCTACGAGCAGTACTTC.

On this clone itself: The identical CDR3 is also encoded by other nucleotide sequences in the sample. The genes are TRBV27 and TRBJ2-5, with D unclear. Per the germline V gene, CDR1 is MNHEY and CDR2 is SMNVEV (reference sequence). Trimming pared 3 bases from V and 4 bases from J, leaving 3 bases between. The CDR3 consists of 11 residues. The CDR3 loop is CASSFRETQYF. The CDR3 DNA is TGTGCCAGCAGTTTCAGAGAGACCCAGTACTTC.

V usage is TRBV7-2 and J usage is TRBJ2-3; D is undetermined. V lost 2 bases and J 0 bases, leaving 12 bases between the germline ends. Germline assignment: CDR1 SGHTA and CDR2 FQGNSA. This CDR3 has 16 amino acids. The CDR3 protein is CASSLLGSHSTDTQYF. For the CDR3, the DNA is TGTGCCAGCAGCTTACTGGGTAGCCACAGCACAGATACGCAGTATTTT.

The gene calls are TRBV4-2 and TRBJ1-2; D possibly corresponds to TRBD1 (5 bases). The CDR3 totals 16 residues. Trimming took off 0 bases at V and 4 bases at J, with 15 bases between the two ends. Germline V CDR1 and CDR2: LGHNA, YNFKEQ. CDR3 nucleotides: TGTGCCAGCAGCCAAGATCAGGGCAGTCAACTCTATGGCTACACCTTC. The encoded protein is CASSQDQGSQLYGYTF.

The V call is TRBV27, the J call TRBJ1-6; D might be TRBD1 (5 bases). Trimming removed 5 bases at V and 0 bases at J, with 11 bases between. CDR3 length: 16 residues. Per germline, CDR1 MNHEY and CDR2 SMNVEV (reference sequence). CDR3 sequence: CASSHGGSSYNSPLHF. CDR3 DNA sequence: TGTGCCAGCAGTCACGGGGGGAGCTCCTATAATTCACCCCTCCACTTT.

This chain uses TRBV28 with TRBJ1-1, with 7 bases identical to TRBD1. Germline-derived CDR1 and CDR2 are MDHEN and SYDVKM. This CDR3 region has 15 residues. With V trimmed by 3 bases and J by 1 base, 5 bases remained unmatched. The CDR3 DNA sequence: TGTGCCAGCAGTTTCTCTCGGACAGGGAACACTGAAGCTTTCTTT. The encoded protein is CASSFSRTGNTEAFF.

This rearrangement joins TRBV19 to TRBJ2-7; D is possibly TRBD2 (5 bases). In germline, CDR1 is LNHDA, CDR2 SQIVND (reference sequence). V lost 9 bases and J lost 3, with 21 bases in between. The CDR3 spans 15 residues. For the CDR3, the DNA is TGTGCCAGCCGTCCGGACGGAGGAACCTTCTACGAGCAGTACTTC. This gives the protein CASRPDGGTFYEQYF.

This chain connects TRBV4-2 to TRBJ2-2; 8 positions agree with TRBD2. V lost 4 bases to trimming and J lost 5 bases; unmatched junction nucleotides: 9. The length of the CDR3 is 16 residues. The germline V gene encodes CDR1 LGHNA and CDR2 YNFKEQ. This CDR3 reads CASSPRGGRGTGELFF. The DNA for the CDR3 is TGTGCCAGCAGCCCCCGGGGGGGTAGGGGGACCGGGGAGCTGTTTTTT.

CDR3 nucleotides: TGTGCCAGCAGCTTAACAGGGGGAGGGACTGAAGCTTTCTTT. Protein sequence: CASSLTGGGTEAFF. The V gene is TRBV7-9, the J gene TRBJ1-1; 8 positions agree with TRBD1. The germline V gene has CDR1 SEHNR and CDR2 FQNEAQ (reference sequence). V shed 2 bases, J shed 5 bases, and the junction held 4 bases outside the gene matches. CDR3 size: 14 residues.

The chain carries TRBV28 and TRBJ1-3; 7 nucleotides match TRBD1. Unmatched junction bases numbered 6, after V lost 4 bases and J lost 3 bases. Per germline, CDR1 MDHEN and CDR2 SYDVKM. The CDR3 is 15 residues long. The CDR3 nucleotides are TGTGCCAGCAGTTCAGGGGGAGGTGGTGGAAACACCATATATTTT. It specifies CASSSGGGGGNTIYF.

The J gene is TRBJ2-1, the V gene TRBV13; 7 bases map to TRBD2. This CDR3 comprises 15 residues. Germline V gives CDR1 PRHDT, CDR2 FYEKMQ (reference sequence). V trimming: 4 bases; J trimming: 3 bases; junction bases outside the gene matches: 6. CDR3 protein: CASSSAGTNYNEQFF. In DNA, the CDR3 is TGTGCCAGCAGCTCAGCGGGGACCAACTACAATGAGCAGTTCTTC.

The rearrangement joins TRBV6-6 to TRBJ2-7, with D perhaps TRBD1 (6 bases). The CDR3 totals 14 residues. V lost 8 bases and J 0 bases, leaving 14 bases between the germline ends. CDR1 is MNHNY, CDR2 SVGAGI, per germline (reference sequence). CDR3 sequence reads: CASSRTVNSYEQYF. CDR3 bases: TGTGCCAGCTCAAGGACAGTGAACTCCTACGAGCAGTACTTC.

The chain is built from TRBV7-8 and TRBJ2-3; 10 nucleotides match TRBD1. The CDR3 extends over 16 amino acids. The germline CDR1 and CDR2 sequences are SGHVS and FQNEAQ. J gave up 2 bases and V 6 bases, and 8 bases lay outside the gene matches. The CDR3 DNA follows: TGTGCCAGCAGTCAAGGACAGGGGGAACACACAGATACGCAGTATTTT. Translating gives CASSQGQGEHTDTQYF.

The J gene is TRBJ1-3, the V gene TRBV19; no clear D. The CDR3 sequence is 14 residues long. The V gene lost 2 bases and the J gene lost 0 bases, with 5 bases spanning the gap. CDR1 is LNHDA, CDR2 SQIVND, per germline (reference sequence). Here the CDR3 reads CASSISVSGNTIYF. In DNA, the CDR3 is TGTGCCAGTAGTATAAGCGTCTCTGGAAACACCATATATTTT.